This entry concerns a single T cell receptor (beta chain). Profiling relied on immunoSEQ multiplex PCR, and the TCRdb table lists in-frame clones only, not all of them. This sample has 99,000 or so clones, with roughly 80% found just once. These data come from a study of blood T cell repertoires in COVID-19. The overall study: The United States, Italy and Spain provided the acute and convalescent COVID-19 samples.

Germline CDR1 and CDR2: SGHVS and FQNEAQ. V was clipped by 1 base and J by 13 bases, with 11 bases between them. This CDR3 contains 12 residues. The sample comprised peripheral blood. This receptor was obtained from an elderly woman with acute or convalescent COVID-19. This chain links TRBV7-8 with TRBJ1-3; D is unresolved. CDR3 coding DNA: TGTGCCAGCAGCTTAGGTCCAGGCACAATATATTTT. This encodes CASSLGPGTIYF.